This note documents a single T cell receptor beta chain sequence. In the source study's methods: Cell counts per sample came from amplifying reference gene primers. Clones were read by immunoSEQ multiplex PCR, and TCRdb kept only the in-frame ones, dropping some. V and J calls and clone size are as listed in that table; D and trimming were resolved from the DNA. Of 150,000 to 250,000 clones in the sample, approximately 84% are singletons; the top ten hold less than 9.5%. Membership in each cohort depended on participant-reported clinical history. The data originate from a study of blood T cell repertoires in COVID-19. Across the whole study: Samples came from the United States, Italy and Spain, spanning acute and convalescent COVID-19. PBMCs, B-cell-depleted T cells, or T cells were the source of the cDNA or gDNA that made up the material.

CDR3 length: 15 amino acids. The germline CDR1 and CDR2 sequences are MNHNY and SVGAGI (reference sequence). The trim removed 5 bases at V and 1 base at J, leaving 4 bases unmatched. The source is a man between 35 and 55 years old who had recovered from COVID-19. This chain connects TRBV6-6 to TRBJ1-3, with 8 bases fitting TRBD1. The sequencing sample was made of PBMCs or T cells enriched from blood (not recorded which). In DNA, the CDR3 is TGTGCCAGCAGTCTGGACAGGGCATCTGGAAACACCATATATTTT. Translation gives CASSLDRASGNTIYF.